Below, one TCR beta chain is given with its context. The CDR3 spans 14 residues. V lost 6 bases to trimming and J lost 6 bases, with 14 bases between them. The germline V gene has CDR1 MDHEN and CDR2 SYDVKM. Profiling relied on immunoSEQ multiplex PCR, and the TCRdb table lists in-frame clones only, not all of them. The sample records 150,000 to 200,000 clones, around 92% being singletons. The sample originates from a study of T cell responses to AZD1222 COVID-19 vaccine. This TCR was sampled from an adult in good health. The material was peripheral blood, obtained on day 0 of AZD1222 vaccination. This chain links TRBV28 with TRBJ2-2, with D perhaps matching TRBD2 (6 bases). The CDR3 nucleotides are TGTGCCAGCAGCCTCGGGACTCTCCCCGGGGAGCTGTTTTTT. Translation gives CASSLGTLPGELFF.